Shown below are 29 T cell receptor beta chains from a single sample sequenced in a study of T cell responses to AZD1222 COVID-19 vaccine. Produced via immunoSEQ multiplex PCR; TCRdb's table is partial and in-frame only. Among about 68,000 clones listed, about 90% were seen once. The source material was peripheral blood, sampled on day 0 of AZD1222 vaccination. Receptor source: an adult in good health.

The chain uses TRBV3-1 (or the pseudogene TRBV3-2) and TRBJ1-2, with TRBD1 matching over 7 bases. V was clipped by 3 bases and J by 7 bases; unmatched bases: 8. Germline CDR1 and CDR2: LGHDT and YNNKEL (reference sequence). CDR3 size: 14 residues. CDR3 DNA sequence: TGTGCCAGCAGCCACAACGACAGGGCGGGTGGCTACACCTTC. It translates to CASSHNDRAGGYTF.

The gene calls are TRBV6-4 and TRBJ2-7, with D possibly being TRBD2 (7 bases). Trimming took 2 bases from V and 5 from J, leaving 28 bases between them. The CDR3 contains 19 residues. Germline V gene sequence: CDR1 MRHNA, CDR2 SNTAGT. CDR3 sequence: CASSDRGGTPRDKRHEQYF. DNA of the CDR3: TGTGCCAGCAGTGACAGGGGGGGGACTCCCCGGGACAAACGGCACGAGCAGTACTTC.

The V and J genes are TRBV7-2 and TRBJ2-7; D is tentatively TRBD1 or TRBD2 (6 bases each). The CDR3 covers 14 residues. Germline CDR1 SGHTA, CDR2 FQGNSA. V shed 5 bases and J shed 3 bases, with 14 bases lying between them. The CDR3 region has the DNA TGTGCCAGCAGCCCTTGGAGGGGGAGCTACGAGCAGTACTTC. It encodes CASSPWRGSYEQYF.

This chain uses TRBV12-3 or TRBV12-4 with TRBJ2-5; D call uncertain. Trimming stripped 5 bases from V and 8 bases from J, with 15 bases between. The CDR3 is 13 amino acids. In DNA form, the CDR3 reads TGTGCCAGCAGTCCCGGTGACCGGCGCACCCAGTACTTC. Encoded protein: CASSPGDRRTQYF.

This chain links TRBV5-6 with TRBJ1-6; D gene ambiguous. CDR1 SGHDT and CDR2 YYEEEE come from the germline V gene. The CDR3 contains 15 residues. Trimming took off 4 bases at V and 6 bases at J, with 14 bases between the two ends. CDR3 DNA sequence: TGTGCCAGCAGCCGGTCCCGGCTGGTTAATTCACCCCTCCACTTT. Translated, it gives CASSRSRLVNSPLHF.

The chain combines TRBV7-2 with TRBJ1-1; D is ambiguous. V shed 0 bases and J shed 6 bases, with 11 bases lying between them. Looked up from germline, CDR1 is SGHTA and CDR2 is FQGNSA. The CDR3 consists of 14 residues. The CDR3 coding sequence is TGTGCCAGCAGCTTAGCCCCGAGAGGAGCTGAAGCTTTCTTT. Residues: CASSLAPRGAEAFF.

The CDR3 coding sequence is TGTGCCAGCAGCCAGGACCCACCCGAGCAGTTCTTC. Translating gives CASSQDPPEQFF. This chain uses TRBV7-8 with TRBJ2-1; D is undetermined. The CDR3 sequence is 12 residues long. Deletions cut 5 bases from V and 10 bases from J, with 12 bases between. CDR1 is SGHVS and CDR2 is FQNEAQ in the germline V gene.

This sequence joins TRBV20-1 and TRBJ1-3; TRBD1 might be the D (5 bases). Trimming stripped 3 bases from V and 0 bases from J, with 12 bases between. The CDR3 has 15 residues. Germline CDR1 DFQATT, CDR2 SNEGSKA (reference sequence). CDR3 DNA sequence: TGCAGTGCTAGTTCGGCAGGGAGCTCTGGAAACACCATATATTTT. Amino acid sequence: CSASSAGSSGNTIYF.

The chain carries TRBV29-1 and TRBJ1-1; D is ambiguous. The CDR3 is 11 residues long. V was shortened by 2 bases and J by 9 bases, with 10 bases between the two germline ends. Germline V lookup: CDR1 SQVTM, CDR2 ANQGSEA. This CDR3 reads CSVESARQAFF. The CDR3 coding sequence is TGCAGCGTTGAAAGCGCCCGACAAGCTTTCTTT.

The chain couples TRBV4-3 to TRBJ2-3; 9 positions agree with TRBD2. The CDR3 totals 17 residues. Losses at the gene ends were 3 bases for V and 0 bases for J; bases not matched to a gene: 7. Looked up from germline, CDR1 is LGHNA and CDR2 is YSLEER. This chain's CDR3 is CASSQLWREGSTDTQYF. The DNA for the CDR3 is TGCGCCAGCAGCCAGTTGTGGCGGGAGGGTAGCACAGATACGCAGTATTTT.

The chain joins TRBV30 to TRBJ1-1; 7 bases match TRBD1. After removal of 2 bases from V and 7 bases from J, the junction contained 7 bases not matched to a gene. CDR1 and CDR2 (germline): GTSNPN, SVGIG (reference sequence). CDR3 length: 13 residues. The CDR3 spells CAWSPDRVGEAFF. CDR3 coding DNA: TGTGCCTGGAGTCCCGACAGGGTTGGTGAAGCTTTCTTT. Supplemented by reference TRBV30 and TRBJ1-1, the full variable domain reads SQTIHQWPATLVQPVGSPLSLECTVEGTSNPNLYWYRQAAGRGLQLLFYSVGIGQISSEVPQNLSASRPQDRQFILSSKKLLLSDSGFYLCAWSPDRVGEAFFGQGTRLTVV.

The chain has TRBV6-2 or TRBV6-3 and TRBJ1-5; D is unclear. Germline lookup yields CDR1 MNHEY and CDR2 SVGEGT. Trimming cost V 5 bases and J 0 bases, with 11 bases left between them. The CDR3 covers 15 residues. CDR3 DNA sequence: TGTGCCAGCAGTGTCCCGGGGTATAGCAATCAGCCCCAGCATTTT. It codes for CASSVPGYSNQPQHF.

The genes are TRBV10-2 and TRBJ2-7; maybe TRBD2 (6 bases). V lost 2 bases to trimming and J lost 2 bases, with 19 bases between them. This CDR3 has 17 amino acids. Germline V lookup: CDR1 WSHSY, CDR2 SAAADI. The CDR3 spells CASSENRARDFTYEQYF. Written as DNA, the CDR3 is TGCGCCAGCAGTGAGAATAGGGCCCGGGACTTTACCTACGAGCAGTACTTC.

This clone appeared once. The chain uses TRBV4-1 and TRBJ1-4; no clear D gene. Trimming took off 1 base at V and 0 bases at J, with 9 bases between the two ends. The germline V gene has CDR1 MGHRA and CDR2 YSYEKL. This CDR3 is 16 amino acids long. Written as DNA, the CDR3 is TGCGCCAGCAGCCAAGGCCGGACTCCAACTAATGAAAAACTGTTTTTT. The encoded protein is CASSQGRTPTNEKLFF.

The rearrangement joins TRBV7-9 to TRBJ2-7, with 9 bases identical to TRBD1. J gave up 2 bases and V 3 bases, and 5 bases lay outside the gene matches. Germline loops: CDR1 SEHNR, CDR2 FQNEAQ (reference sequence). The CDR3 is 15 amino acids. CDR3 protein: CASSFRTGEPYEQYF. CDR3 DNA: TGTGCCAGCAGCTTCCGGACAGGGGAACCCTACGAGCAGTACTTC.

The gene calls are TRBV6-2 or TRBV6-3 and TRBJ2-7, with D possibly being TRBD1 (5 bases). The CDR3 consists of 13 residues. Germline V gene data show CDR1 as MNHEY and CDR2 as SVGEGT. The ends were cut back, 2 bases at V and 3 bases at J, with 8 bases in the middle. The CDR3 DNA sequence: TGTGCCAGCAGTTACCAGGGTGACTACGAGCAGTACTTC. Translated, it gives CASSYQGDYEQYF.

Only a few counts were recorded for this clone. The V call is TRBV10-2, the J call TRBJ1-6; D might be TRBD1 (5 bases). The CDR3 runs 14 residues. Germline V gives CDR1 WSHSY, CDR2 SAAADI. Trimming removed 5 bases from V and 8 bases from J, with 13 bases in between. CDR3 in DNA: TGCGCCAGCAGTACCGTTGGACAACATTCACCCCTCCACTTT. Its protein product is CASSTVGQHSPLHF.

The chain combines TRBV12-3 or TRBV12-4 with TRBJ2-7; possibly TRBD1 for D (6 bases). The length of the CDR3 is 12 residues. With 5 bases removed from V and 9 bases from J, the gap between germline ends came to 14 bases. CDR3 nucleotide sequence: TGTGCCAGCAGTCTGAACAGGGTCAGGCAGTACTTC. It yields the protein CASSLNRVRQYF.

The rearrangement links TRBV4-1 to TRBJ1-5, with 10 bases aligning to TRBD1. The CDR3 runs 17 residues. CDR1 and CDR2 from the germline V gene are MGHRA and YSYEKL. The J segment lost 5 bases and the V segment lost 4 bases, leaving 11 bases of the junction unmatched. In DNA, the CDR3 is TGCGCCAGCAGCCCACTTCCGACAGGGGGCGATGATCAGCCCCAGCATTTT. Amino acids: CASSPLPTGGDDQPQHF.

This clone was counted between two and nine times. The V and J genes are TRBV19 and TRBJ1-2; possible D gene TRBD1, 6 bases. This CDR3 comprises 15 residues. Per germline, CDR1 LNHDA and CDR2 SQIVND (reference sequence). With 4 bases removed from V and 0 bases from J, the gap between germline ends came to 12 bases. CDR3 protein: CASSKWTAANYGYTF. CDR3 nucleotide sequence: TGTGCCAGTAGTAAATGGACAGCAGCTAACTATGGCTACACCTTC.

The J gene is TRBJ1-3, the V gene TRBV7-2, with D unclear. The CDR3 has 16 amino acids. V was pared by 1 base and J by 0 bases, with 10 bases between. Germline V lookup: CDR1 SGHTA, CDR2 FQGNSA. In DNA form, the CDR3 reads TGTGCCAGCAGCTTAGGGTCACCCATCTCTGGAAACACCATATATTTT. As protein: CASSLGSPISGNTIYF.

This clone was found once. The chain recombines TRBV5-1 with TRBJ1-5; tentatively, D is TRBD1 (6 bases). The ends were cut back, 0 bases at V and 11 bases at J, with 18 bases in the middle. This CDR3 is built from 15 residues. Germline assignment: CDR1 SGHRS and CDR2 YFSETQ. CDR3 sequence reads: CASSLVYRVLETQHF. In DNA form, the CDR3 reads TGCGCCAGCAGCTTGGTCTACAGGGTGCTGGAAACCCAGCATTTT.

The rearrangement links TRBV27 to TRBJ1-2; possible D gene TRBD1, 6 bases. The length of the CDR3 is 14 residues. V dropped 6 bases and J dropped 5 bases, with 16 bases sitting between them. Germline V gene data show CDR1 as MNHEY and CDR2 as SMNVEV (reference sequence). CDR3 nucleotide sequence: TGTGCCAGCAGGATTCAGGGGAGAGGGTATGGCTACACCTTC. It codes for CASRIQGRGYGYTF.

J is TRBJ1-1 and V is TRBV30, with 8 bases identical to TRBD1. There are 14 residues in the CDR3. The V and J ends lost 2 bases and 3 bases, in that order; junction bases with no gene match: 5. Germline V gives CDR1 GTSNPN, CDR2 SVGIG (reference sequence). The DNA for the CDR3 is TGTGCCTGGAGTTTAGAACAGGGGGACACTGAAGCTTTCTTT. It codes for CAWSLEQGDTEAFF.

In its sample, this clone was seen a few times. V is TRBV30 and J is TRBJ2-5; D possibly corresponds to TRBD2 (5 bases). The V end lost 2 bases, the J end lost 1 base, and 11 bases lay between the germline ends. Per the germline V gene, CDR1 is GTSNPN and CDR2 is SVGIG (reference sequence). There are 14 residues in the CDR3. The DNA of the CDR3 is TGTGCCTGGAGTCGCGGGTCATCCCAAGAGACCCAGTACTTC. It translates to CAWSRGSSQETQYF.

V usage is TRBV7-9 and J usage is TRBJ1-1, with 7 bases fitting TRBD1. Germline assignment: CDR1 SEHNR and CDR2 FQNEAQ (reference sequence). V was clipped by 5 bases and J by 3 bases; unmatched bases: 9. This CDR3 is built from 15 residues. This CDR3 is CASSPTTGYDTEAFF. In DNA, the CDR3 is TGTGCCAGCAGCCCGACGACAGGGTATGACACTGAAGCTTTCTTT.

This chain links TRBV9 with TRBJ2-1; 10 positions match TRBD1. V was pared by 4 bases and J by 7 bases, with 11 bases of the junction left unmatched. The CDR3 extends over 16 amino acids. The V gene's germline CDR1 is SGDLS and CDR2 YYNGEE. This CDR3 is CASSPTGTGAVNEQFF. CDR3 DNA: TGTGCCAGCAGCCCAACCGGGACAGGGGCGGTTAATGAGCAGTTCTTC.

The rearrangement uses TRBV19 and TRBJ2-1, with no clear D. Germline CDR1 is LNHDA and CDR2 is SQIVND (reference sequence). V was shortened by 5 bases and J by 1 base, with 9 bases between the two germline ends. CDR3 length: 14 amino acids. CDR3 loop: CASSLGSSYNEQFF. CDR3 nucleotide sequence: TGTGCCAGTAGTTTGGGTAGTTCCTACAATGAGCAGTTCTTC.

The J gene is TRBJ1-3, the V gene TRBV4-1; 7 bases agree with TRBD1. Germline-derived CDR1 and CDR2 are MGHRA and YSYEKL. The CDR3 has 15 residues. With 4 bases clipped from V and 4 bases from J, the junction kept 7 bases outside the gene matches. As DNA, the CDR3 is TGCGCCAGCAGCCCCCAACAGGGGCTAGGAAACACCATATATTTT. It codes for CASSPQQGLGNTIYF.